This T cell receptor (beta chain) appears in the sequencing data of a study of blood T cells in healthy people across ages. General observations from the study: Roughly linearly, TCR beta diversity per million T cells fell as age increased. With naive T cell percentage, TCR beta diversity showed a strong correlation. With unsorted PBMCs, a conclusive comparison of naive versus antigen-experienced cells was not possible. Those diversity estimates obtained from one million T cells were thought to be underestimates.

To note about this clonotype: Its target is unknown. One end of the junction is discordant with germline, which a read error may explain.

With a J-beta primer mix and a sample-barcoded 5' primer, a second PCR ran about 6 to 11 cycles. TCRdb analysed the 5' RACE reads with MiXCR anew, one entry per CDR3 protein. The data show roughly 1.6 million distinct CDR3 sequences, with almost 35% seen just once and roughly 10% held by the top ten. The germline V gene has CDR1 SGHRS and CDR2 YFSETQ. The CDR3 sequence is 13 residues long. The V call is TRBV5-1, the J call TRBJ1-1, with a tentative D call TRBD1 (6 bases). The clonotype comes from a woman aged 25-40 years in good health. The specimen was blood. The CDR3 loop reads CASSRDMNTEAFF. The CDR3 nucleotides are TGTGCCAGCAGCCGGGACATGAACACTGAAGCTTTCTTT.